Below, one TCR beta chain is given with its context. Its target is not known. These data are taken from a study of T cell repertoires in cytomegalovirus infection. Study observations and caveats: Based on cumulative public TCR beta family frequency, carriers of CMV plus the relevant HLA were identified.

TCRdb reprocessed the reads with MiXCR, giving one entry per CDR3 protein. Of around 180,000 distinct CDR3 sequences listed, roughly a fifth were seen once; the top ten hold 2.5% to 3%. The CDR3 has 12 residues. The ends were cut back, 8 bases at V and 3 bases at J, with 10 bases in the middle. Germline V CDR1 and CDR2: WNHNN, SYGVQD (reference sequence). The sequenced sample consisted of PBMCs. The J gene is TRBJ1-1, the V gene TRBV10-1; D not certain. The TCR comes from a human donor in good health (CMV status not recorded). Some clones in this sample may be carry-over from other donors' samples. The CDR3 region is CASSSWDTEAFF. The CDR3 DNA is TGCGCCAGCTCCTCATGGGACACTGAAGCTTTCTTT.